This TCR beta chain was profiled in a study of T cell responses to AZD1222 COVID-19 vaccine. Clones were sequenced by immunoSEQ multiplex PCR, and TCRdb holds only the in-frame ones, with some missing. This table holds some 47,000 clones, roughly 90% found once. Study outcomes and limitations: None of the repertoires were sampled until the peak T cell response had passed. Following two doses of AZD1222, Spike-specific TCR breadth and depth rose. White British donors predominated, females outnumbered males, and clonal diversity was possibly underestimated.

V was clipped by 4 bases and J by 4 bases; unmatched bases: 18. The germline gives CDR1 SGHRS, CDR2 YFSETQ. The CDR3 has 18 amino acids. About this clone itself: The antigen is not known.

Second-dose schedules of about 4 or about 12 weeks were combined. This sequence originates from an adult who received the AZD1222 COVID-19 vaccine. The J gene is TRBJ2-7, the V gene TRBV5-1; 9 nucleotides match TRBD1. The sequenced sample was peripheral blood, obtained 28 days after the second AZD1222 dose. The CDR3 protein is CASSRGTGQASGLYEQYF. The CDR3 nucleotides are TGCGCCAGCAGCCGTGGGACAGGGCAGGCTAGCGGATTATACGAGCAGTACTTC.